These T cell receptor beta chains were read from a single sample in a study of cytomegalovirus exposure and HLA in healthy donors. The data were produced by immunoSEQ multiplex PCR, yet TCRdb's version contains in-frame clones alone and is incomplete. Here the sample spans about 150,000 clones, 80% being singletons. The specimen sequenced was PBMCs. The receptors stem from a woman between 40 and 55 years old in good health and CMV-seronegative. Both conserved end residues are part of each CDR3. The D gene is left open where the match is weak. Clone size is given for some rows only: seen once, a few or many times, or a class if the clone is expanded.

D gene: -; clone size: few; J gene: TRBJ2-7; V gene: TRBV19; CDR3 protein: CASSKGHVPYEQYF; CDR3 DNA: TGTGCCAGTAGTAAAGGACATGTACCCTACGAGCAGTACTTC
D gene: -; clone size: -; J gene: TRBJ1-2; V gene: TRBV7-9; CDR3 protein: CASSLAHETGYGYTF; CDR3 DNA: TGTGCCAGCAGCTTAGCCCATGAGACAGGCTATGGCTACACCTTC
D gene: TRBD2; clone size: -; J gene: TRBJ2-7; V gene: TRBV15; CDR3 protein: CATRSTGLAYEQYF; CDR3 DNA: TGTGCCACAAGAAGTACGGGACTAGCCTACGAGCAGTACTTC
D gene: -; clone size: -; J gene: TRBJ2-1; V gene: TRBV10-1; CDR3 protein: CASSEGGRGNEQFF; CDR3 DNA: TGCGCCAGCAGTGAGGGAGGGAGGGGGAATGAGCAGTTCTTC
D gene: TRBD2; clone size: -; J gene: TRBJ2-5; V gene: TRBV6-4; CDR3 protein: CASSGNRLAGGRETQYF; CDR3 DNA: TGTGCCAGCAGCGGAAATCGACTAGCGGGGGGCCGGGAGACCCAGTACTTC
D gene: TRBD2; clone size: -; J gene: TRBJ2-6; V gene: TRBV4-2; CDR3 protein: CASSLAGGHSGANVLTF; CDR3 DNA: TGTGCCAGCAGTCTAGCGGGAGGCCACTCTGGGGCCAACGTCCTGACTTTC
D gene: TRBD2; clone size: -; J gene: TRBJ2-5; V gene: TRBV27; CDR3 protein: CASRRGGSGETQYF; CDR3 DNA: TGTGCCAGTCGAAGGGGCGGGAGTGGCGAGACCCAGTACTTC
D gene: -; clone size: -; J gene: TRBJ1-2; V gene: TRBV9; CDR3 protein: CASSADSNYGYTF; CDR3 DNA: TGTGCCAGCAGCGCTGACAGTAACTATGGCTACACCTTC
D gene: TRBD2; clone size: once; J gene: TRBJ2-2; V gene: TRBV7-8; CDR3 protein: CASSLSWGGLDTGELFF; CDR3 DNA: TGTGCCAGCAGCTTATCGTGGGGGGGATTAGACACCGGGGAGCTGTTTTTT
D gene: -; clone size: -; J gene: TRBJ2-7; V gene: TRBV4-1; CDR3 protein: CASSQDSSWYEQYF; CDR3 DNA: TGCGCCAGCAGCCAAGACAGTTCGTGGTACGAGCAGTACTTC
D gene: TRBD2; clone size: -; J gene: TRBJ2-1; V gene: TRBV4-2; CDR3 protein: CASSQDRGGSYNEQFF; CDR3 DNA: TGTGCCAGCAGCCAAGATCGCGGGGGGTCCTACAATGAGCAGTTCTTC
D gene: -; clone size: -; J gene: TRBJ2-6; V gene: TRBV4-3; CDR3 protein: CASSQTNRVDSGANVLTF; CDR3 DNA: TGCGCCAGCAGCCAGACAAACAGGGTGGACTCTGGGGCCAACGTCCTGACTTTC
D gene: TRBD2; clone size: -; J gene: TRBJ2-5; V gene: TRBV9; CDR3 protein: CASSAFFLGGRETQYF; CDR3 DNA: TGTGCCAGCAGCGCTTTCTTCTTGGGCGGGAGAGAGACCCAGTACTTC
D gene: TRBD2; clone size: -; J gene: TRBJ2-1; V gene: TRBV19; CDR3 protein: CASSALATWDEQFF; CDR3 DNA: TGTGCCAGTAGTGCACTAGCGACCTGGGATGAGCAGTTCTTC
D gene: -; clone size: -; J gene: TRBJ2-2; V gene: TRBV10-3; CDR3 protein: CAISDLGDTGELFF; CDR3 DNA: TGTGCCATCAGTGATCTGGGAGACACCGGGGAGCTGTTTTTT
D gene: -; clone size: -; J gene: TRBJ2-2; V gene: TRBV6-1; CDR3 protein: CASSGDRNTGELFF; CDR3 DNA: TGTGCCAGCAGTGGAGACAGGAACACCGGGGAGCTGTTTTTT
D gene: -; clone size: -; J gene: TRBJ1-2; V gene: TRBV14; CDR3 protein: CASSQVGGDATYGYTF; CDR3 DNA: TGTGCCAGCAGCCAAGTGGGGGGGGACGCGACCTATGGCTACACCTTC
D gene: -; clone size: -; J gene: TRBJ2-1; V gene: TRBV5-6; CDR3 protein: CASSRGGLYNEQFF; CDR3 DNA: TGTGCCAGCAGCCGGGGAGGACTATACAATGAGCAGTTCTTC
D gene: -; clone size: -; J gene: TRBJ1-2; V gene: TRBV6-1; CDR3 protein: CASSEASYGYTF; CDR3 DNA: TGTGCCAGCAGTGAAGCGAGCTATGGCTACACCTTC
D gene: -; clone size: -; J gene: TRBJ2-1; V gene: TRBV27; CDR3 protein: CASRGSSYNEQFF; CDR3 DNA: TGTGCCAGTAGGGGCAGCTCCTACAATGAGCAGTTCTTC
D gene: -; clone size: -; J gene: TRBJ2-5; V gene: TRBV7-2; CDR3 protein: CASSFPGDQETQYF; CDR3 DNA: TGTGCCAGCAGCTTCCCCGGGGACCAAGAGACCCAGTACTTC
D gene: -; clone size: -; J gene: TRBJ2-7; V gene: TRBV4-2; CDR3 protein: CASSQGPRGSAYEQYF; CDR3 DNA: TGTGCCAGCAGCCAAGGACCAAGGGGATCAGCCTACGAGCAGTACTTC
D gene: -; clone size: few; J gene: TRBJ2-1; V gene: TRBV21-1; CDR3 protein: CASSNGVGDRAKDEQFF; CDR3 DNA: TGTGCCAGCAGCAACGGGGTAGGGGACAGGGCGAAGGATGAGCAGTTCTTC
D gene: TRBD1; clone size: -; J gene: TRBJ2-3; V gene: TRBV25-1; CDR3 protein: CASSLTQGRTDTQYF; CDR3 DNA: TGTGCCAGCAGCCTTACACAGGGGCGCACAGATACGCAGTATTTT
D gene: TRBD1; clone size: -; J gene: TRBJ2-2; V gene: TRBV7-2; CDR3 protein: CASSPQGIRNTGELFF; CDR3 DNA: TGTGCCAGCAGTCCACAGGGGATCAGGAACACCGGGGAGCTGTTTTTT
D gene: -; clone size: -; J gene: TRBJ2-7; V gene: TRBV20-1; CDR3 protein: CSAIIFEQYF; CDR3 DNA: TGCAGTGCTATTATATTCGAGCAGTACTTC
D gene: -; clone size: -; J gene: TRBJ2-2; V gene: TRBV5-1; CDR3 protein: CASSLDGGSGELFF; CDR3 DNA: TGCGCCAGCAGCTTGGACGGGGGTTCCGGGGAGCTGTTTTTT
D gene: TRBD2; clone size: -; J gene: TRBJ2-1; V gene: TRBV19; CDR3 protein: CASRTSGSYNEQFF; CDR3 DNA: TGTGCCAGTAGGACTAGCGGCTCCTACAATGAGCAGTTCTTC
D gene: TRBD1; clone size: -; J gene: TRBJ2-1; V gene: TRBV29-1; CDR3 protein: CSVGGQLGRNEQFF; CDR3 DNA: TGCAGCGTTGGGGGACAGTTGGGAAGGAATGAGCAGTTCTTC
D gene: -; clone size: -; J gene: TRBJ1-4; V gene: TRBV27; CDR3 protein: CATRRGNEKLFF; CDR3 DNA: TGTGCCACCCGGCGGGGAAATGAAAAACTGTTTTTT
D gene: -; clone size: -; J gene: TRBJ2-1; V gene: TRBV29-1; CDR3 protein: CSVVQVEQFF; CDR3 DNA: TGCAGCGTTGTTCAGGTTGAGCAGTTCTTC
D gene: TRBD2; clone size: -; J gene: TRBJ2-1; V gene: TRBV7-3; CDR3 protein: CASSLGGGVYNEQFF; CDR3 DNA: TGTGCCAGCAGCTTGGGCGGGGGGGTATACAATGAGCAGTTCTTC
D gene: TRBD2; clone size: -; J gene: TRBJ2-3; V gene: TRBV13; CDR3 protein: CASSLLREEVADTQYF; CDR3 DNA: TGTGCCAGCAGCTTATTGCGGGAGGAGGTTGCAGATACGCAGTATTTT
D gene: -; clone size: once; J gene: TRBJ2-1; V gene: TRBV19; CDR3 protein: CASSPTPSRGSTNEQFF; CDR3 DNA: TGTGCCAGTAGTCCAACGCCATCAAGAGGGAGTACAAATGAGCAGTTCTTC
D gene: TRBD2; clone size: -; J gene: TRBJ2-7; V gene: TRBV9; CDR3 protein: CASSATGLADYEQYF; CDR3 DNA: TGTGCCAGCAGCGCAACGGGACTAGCGGACTACGAGCAGTACTTC
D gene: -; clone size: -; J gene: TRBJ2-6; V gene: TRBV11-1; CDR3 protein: CASSLALGANVLTF; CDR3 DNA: TGTGCCAGCAGCTTAGCTCTGGGGGCCAACGTCCTGACTTTC
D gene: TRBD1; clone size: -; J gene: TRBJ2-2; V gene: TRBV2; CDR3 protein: CASRSPGQGHTGELFF; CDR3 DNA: TGTGCCAGCAGGAGCCCGGGACAGGGACACACCGGGGAGCTGTTTTTT
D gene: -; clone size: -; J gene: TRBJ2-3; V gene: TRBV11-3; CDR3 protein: CASSFPDTDTQYF; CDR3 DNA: TGTGCCAGCAGCTTCCCAGACACAGATACGCAGTATTTT
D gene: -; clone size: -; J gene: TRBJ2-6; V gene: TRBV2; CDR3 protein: CASSSVGSRGAGANGLTF; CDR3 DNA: TGTGCCAGCAGCTCTGTTGGCAGCAGGGGAGCTGGGGCCAACGGCCTGACTTTC
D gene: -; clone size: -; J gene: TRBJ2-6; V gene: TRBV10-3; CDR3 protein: CAISSLEAVGSGANGLTF; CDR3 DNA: TGTGCCATCAGCTCCTTGGAAGCAGTGGGCTCTGGGGCCAACGGCCTGACTTTC
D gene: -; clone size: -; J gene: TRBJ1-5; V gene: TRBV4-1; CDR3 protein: CASSQGTDLGNQPQHF; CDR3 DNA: TGCGCCAGCAGCCAAGGGACAGATCTTGGCAATCAGCCCCAGCATTTT
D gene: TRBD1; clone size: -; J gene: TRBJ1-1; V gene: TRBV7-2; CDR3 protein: CASSLQGVWSTEAFF; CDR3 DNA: TGTGCCAGCAGCTTACAGGGGGTGTGGAGCACTGAAGCTTTCTTT
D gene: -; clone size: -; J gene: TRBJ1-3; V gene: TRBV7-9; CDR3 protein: CASSPTAQGWGNTIYF; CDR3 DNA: TGTGCCAGCAGCCCAACCGCACAGGGATGGGGAAACACCATATATTTT
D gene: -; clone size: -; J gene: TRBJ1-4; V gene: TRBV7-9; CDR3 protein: CASSLAAFGTPNEKLFF; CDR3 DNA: TGTGCCAGCAGCTTAGCCGCCTTCGGGACACCTAATGAAAAACTGTTTTTT
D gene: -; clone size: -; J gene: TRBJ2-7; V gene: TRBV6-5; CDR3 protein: CASSYSNYGRSEQYF; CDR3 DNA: TGTGCCAGCAGTTACTCGAATTATGGCCGATCCGAGCAGTACTTC
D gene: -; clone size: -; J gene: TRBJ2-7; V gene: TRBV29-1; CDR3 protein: CSVAAGNLYEQYF; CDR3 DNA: TGCAGCGTCGCAGCAGGGAATTTGTACGAGCAGTACTTC
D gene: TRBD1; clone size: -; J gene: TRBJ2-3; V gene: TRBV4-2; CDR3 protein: CASSHDRGGSDTQYF; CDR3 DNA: TGTGCCAGCAGCCACGACAGGGGGGGATCAGATACGCAGTATTTT
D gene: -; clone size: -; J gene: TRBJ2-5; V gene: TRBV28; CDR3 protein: CASMVRGGEQYF; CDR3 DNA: TGTGCCAGCATGGTAAGGGGCGGGGAGCAGTACTTC
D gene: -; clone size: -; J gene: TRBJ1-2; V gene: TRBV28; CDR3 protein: CASRSGDLSANYGYTF; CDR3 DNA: TGTGCCAGCAGAAGTGGGGACTTGTCAGCTAACTATGGCTACACCTTC
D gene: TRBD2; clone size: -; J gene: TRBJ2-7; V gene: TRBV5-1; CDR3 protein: CASVSGFSYEQYF; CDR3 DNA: TGCGCCAGCGTTAGCGGGTTCTCCTACGAGCAGTACTTC
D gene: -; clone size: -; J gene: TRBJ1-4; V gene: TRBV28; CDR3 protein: CASSSGGTTNEKLFF; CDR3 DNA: TGTGCCAGCAGTTCCGGGGGAACAACTAATGAAAAACTGTTTTTT
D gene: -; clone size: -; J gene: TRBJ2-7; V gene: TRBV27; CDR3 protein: CASSPRGGAGEQYF; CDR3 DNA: TGTGCCAGCAGTCCCCGAGGGGGGGCGGGGGAGCAGTACTTC
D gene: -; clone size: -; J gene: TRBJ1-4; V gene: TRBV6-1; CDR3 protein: CASRAPNEKLFF; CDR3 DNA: TGTGCCAGCAGGGCCCCTAATGAAAAACTGTTTTTT
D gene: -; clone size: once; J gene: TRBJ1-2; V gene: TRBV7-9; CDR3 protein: CASSLFQNGYTF; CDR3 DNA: TGTGCCAGCAGCTTATTTCAGAATGGCTACACCTTC
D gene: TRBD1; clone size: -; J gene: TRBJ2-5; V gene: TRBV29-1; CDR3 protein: CSARQGIQETQYF; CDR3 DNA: TGCAGCGCAAGACAGGGGATACAAGAGACCCAGTACTTC